The rows below give T cell receptor beta chains drawn from one sample of a study of blood T cell repertoires in COVID-19. The method was immunoSEQ multiplex PCR; TCRdb's version includes in-frame clones alone and lacks a portion of them. This sample carries hundreds of thousands of clones, 83% of them seen once, and the ten largest clones take 3.5% to 4%. Source material: PBMCs or T cells enriched from blood (not recorded which). All receptors derive from a woman aged 40 to 50 who had been exposed to COVID-19. The CDR3 runs from the conserved cysteine through the conserved F or W. A D gene is named only where the DNA matches it firmly. Not all rows give a size; the values are once, few, many and, for expanded clones, a class.

NA,NA,TRBJ1-2,TRBV12-3/TRBV12-4,CASSFGTEGYTF,TGTGCCAGCAGTTTCGGAACAGAGGGCTACACCTTC
NA,NA,TRBJ1-2,TRBV2,CASRPRDMHYGYTF,TGTGCCAGCAGACCCCGGGACATGCACTATGGCTACACCTTC
NA,NA,TRBJ2-1,TRBV29-1,CSVGSPGDEQFF,TGCAGCGTTGGGAGCCCCGGGGATGAGCAGTTCTTC
NA,NA,TRBJ2-7,TRBV7-2,CASSWERTGFEQYF,TGTGCCAGCAGCTGGGAGAGGACTGGGTTCGAGCAGTACTTC
NA,NA,TRBJ2-3,TRBV7-9,CASSGVSSDTQYF,TGTGCCAGCAGTGGAGTTTCTTCAGATACGCAGTATTTT
NA,NA,TRBJ1-2,TRBV5-1,CASSLTILAGTISGYTF,TGCGCCAGCAGCTTGACCATCCTCGCCGGGACTATCAGTGGCTACACCTTC
NA,NA,TRBJ1-1,TRBV7-9,CASSLGQGNEAFF,TGTGCCAGCAGCTTAGGGCAGGGGAATGAAGCTTTCTTT
once,NA,TRBJ2-7,TRBV5-1,CASSLYVPSYEQYF,TGCGCCAGCAGCTTATATGTCCCTTCCTACGAGCAGTACTTC
NA,NA,TRBJ1-1,TRBV28,CASSVQVEAFF,TGTGCCAGCAGCGTCCAGGTGGAAGCTTTCTTT
NA,NA,TRBJ2-5,TRBV5-4,CASSLQDREETQYF,TGTGCCAGCAGCTTGCAGGACAGAGAAGAGACCCAGTACTTC
few,NA,TRBJ1-1,TRBV16,CASSHSTGNTEAFF,TGTGCCAGCAGCCACTCGACAGGGAACACTGAAGCTTTCTTT
once,TRBD1,TRBJ1-1,TRBV7-2,CASSSVPGQGAGGEAFF,TGTGCCAGCAGCTCCGTACCGGGACAGGGCGCGGGAGGTGAAGCTTTCTTT
few,NA,TRBJ1-1,TRBV7-9,CASSLNSPEAFF,TGTGCCAGCAGCTTAAACAGCCCTGAAGCTTTCTTT
NA,NA,TRBJ2-6,TRBV5-1,CASSLVGAGGGANVLTF,TGCGCCAGCAGCTTGGTTGGGGCCGGCGGTGGGGCCAACGTCCTGACTTTC
NA,NA,TRBJ2-7,TRBV27,CASSPTPGLSYEQYF,TGTGCCAGCAGCCCAACACCGGGACTGTCCTACGAGCAGTACTTC
NA,TRBD1,TRBJ1-5,TRBV7-8,CASSLLGQGISPQHF,TGTGCCAGCAGCTTATTGGGACAGGGTATATCGCCCCAGCATTTT
few,NA,TRBJ2-7,TRBV21-1,CASSKIGRQFSYEQYF,TGTGCCAGCAGCAAAATAGGAAGACAGTTCTCCTACGAGCAGTACTTC
NA,NA,TRBJ1-3,TRBV4-1,CASSQGGFGNTIYF,TGCGCCAGCAGCCAAGGAGGGTTCGGAAACACCATATATTTT
many,TRBD1,TRBJ1-1,TRBV7-2,CASSFGLGQGDTEAFF,TGTGCCAGCAGCTTTGGTTTAGGACAGGGGGACACTGAAGCTTTCTTT
NA,NA,TRBJ1-3,TRBV2,CASSANRGSGNTIYF,TGTGCCAGCAGTGCCAATAGAGGCTCTGGAAACACCATATATTTT
NA,TRBD1,TRBJ1-2,TRBV5-4,CASSLGTGGDYGYTF,TGTGCCAGCAGCTTGGGGACAGGGGGCGACTATGGCTACACCTTC
once,NA,TRBJ1-1,TRBV2,CASSADKNTEAFF,TGTGCCAGCAGTGCGGACAAGAACACTGAAGCTTTCTTT
NA,TRBD1,TRBJ1-6,TRBV7-9,CASSLVGGGSPLHF,TGTGCCAGCAGCTTAGTAGGGGGCGGTTCACCCCTCCACTTT
NA,TRBD1,TRBJ1-1,TRBV19,CASSRWGTGGSWTEAFF,TGTGCCAGTAGTAGGTGGGGGACAGGGGGATCTTGGACTGAAGCTTTCTTT
NA,NA,TRBJ2-7,TRBV19,CASSIFQGPSEQYF,TGTGCCAGTAGTATTTTTCAGGGCCCTTCGGAGCAGTACTTC
many,TRBD1,TRBJ1-2,TRBV3-1/TRBV3-2,CASTQDRSYGYTF,TGTGCCAGCACCCAGGACAGGAGCTATGGCTACACCTTC
NA,NA,TRBJ2-7,TRBV5-1,CASRPEDSQQYF,TGCGCCAGCAGGCCGGAAGACAGTCAGCAGTACTTC
once,NA,TRBJ1-3,TRBV25-1,CASGQNSGNTIYF,TGTGCCAGCGGTCAGAACTCTGGAAACACCATATATTTT
NA,NA,TRBJ2-1,TRBV11-2,CASIIGGATYNEQFF,TGTGCCAGCATCATCGGCGGGGCCACCTACAATGAGCAGTTCTTC
NA,NA,TRBJ2-7,TRBV10-3,CAIREEGDEQYF,TGTGCCATCAGAGAAGAAGGGGACGAGCAGTACTTC
NA,TRBD2,TRBJ2-1,TRBV5-1,CASSLFPAGGLSYNEQFF,TGCGCCAGCAGCTTGTTCCCCGCGGGGGGCCTTTCCTACAATGAGCAGTTCTTC
NA,TRBD2,TRBJ2-7,TRBV4-1,CASSQVGGTSEQYF,TGCGCCAGCAGCCAAGTGGGCGGGACTAGCGAGCAGTACTTC
NA,TRBD1,TRBJ2-7,TRBV28,CASSLFQGASNEQYF,TGTGCCAGCAGTTTATTCCAGGGGGCATCCAACGAGCAGTACTTC
NA,TRBD1,TRBJ2-7,TRBV5-1,CASSFETGDYEQYF,TGCGCCAGCAGCTTCGAGACAGGGGACTACGAGCAGTACTTC
NA,NA,TRBJ1-3,TRBV5-1,CASSPFGLRSGNTIYF,TGCGCCAGCAGCCCCTTCGGACTGCGCTCTGGAAACACCATATATTTT
NA,NA,TRBJ1-5,TRBV2,CASSQRTGNNQPQHF,TGTGCCAGCAGTCAGCGAACAGGGAACAATCAGCCCCAGCATTTT
NA,NA,TRBJ1-2,TRBV21-1,CASSKRTGGDYGYTF,TGTGCCAGCAGCAAGAGGACAGGGGGCGACTATGGCTACACCTTC
NA,TRBD1,TRBJ1-1,TRBV18,CASSPRQGRDTEAFF,TGTGCCAGCTCACCCAGACAGGGTCGGGACACTGAAGCTTTCTTT
NA,NA,TRBJ2-5,TRBV5-4,CASNFGGLETQYF,TGTGCCAGCAACTTCGGAGGGCTCGAGACCCAGTACTTC
NA,TRBD1,TRBJ2-5,TRBV12-5,CASGLGTGEETQYF,TGTGCTAGTGGTTTGGGGACAGGGGAAGAGACCCAGTACTTC
NA,TRBD2,TRBJ2-5,TRBV10-3,CAIRVAGGKETQYF,TGTGCCATCAGGGTAGCGGGGGGGAAAGAGACCCAGTACTTC
NA,NA,TRBJ2-5,TRBV7-6,CASSTPIQETQYF,TGTGCCAGCAGCACACCCATCCAAGAGACCCAGTACTTC
NA,TRBD2,TRBJ2-2,TRBV3-1/TRBV3-2,CASSQAAGDGELFF,TGTGCCAGCAGCCAAGCAGCGGGGGACGGGGAGCTGTTTTTT
NA,TRBD2,TRBJ2-7,TRBV14,CASSQVDSGGEQYF,TGTGCCAGCAGCCAAGTGGACAGCGGGGGCGAGCAGTACTTC
NA,NA,TRBJ1-3,TRBV3-1/TRBV3-2,CASSLNSVSGNTIYF,TGTGCCAGCAGCCTCAACTCGGTCTCTGGAAACACCATATATTTT
NA,TRBD2,TRBJ2-1,TRBV27,CASSLGTSGGNNEQFF,TGTGCCAGCAGTTTAGGGACTAGCGGGGGAAACAATGAGCAGTTCTTC
NA,NA,TRBJ2-1,TRBV18,CASSPAGVYNEQFF,TGTGCCAGCTCACCGGCCGGGGTCTACAATGAGCAGTTCTTC
NA,NA,TRBJ1-2,TRBV18,CASSPRQGQPKDGYTF,TGTGCCAGCTCACCACGTCAAGGACAGCCTAAGGATGGCTACACCTTC
NA,TRBD1,TRBJ2-7,TRBV28,CASSMPQGYGQYF,TGTGCCAGCAGTATGCCACAGGGGTATGGGCAGTACTTC
NA,NA,TRBJ2-5,TRBV21-1,CASSKRSSEETQYF,TGTGCCAGCAGCAAACGCAGCAGCGAAGAGACCCAGTACTTC
NA,NA,TRBJ1-2,TRBV4-3,CASSQDGVRGLYGYTF,TGCGCCAGCAGCCAAGACGGAGTAAGAGGACTCTATGGCTACACCTTC
NA,TRBD1,TRBJ2-7,TRBV6-5,CASSFDRGFQLIF,TGTGCCAGCAGTTTCGACAGGGGGTTTCAATTAATCTTC
NA,NA,TRBJ2-5,TRBV21-1,CASSKEGLAGGGQTQYF,TGTGCCAGCAGCAAAGAGGGACTAGCGGGGGGAGGGCAGACCCAGTACTTC
NA,NA,TRBJ1-2,TRBV4-1,CASSQDPSGDGYTF,TGCGCCAGCAGCCAAGATCCCAGCGGGGATGGCTACACCTTC
NA,NA,TRBJ1-3,TRBV9,CASSPEPGPGNTIYF,TGTGCCAGCAGCCCTGAGCCAGGGCCTGGAAACACCATATATTTT
NA,TRBD1,TRBJ1-5,TRBV7-2,CASRRTGGDQPQHF,TGTGCCAGCAGGAGGACAGGAGGAGATCAGCCCCAGCATTTT
NA,TRBD1,TRBJ1-1,TRBV5-1,CASSLETGRMNTEAFF,TGCGCCAGCAGCTTGGAGACAGGGAGAATGAACACTGAAGCTTTCTTT
once,NA,TRBJ2-3,TRBV19,CASNPSGVAGDTQYF,TGTGCCAGTAATCCAAGTGGGGTGGCGGGAGATACGCAGTATTTT
NA,TRBD2,TRBJ2-3,TRBV2,CASRRTSGGLTDTQYF,TGTGCCAGCAGGAGGACTAGCGGGGGGCTCACAGATACGCAGTATTTT
NA,NA,TRBJ2-7,TRBV19,CASSMRLGAWKSEQYF,TGTGCCAGTAGTATGAGGTTGGGAGCGTGGAAGAGCGAGCAGTACTTC